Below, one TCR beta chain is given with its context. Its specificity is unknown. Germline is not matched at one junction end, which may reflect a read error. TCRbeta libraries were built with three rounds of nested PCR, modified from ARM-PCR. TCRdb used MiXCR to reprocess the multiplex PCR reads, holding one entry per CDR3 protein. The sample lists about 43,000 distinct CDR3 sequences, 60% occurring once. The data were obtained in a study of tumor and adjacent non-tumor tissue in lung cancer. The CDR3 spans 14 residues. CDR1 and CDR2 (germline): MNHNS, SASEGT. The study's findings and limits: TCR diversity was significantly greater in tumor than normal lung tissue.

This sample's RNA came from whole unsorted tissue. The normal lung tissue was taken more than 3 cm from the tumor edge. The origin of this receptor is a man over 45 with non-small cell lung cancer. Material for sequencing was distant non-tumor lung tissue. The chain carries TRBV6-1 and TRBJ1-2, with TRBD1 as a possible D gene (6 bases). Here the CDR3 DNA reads TGTGCCAGCAGTCTTACAGGTGGGGGCTATGGCTACTTCTTC. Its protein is CASSLTGGGYGYFF.